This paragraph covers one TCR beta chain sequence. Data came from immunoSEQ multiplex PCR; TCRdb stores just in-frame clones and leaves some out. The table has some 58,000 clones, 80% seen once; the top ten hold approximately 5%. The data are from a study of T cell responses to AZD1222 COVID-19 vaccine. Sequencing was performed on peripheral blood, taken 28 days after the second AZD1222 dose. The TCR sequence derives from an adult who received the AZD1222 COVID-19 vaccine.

The CDR3 DNA follows: TGTGCCAGCAGCCCGGGACAGGGGGCAAATGGCTACACCTTC. Its translation is CASSPGQGANGYTF. The rearrangement joins TRBV5-4 to TRBJ1-2; 12 positions match TRBD1. This CDR3 comprises 14 residues. Germline CDR1 and CDR2: SGHNT and YYREEE (reference sequence). Trimming took 4 bases from V and 6 from J; bases not matched to a gene: 4.